These 32 T cell receptor beta chains were sequenced from one sample in a study of cytomegalovirus exposure and HLA in healthy donors. The data were produced by immunoSEQ multiplex PCR, yet TCRdb's version contains in-frame clones alone and is incomplete. The sample consists of 140,000 or so clones, about nine tenths of them appearing once. Sequences were obtained from PBMCs. The source is a man in his late teens or twenties in good health and CMV-seropositive.

The chain recombines TRBV18 with TRBJ2-7; 7 bases are a match to TRBD1. The V gene end was trimmed by 0 bases and the J gene end by 2 bases; junction bases not matched to a gene: 4. CDR1 and CDR2 from the germline V gene are KGHSH and LQKENI. There are 15 residues in the CDR3. The CDR3 loop reads CASSPPMGQTYEQYF. CDR3 nucleotide sequence: TGTGCCAGCTCACCACCTATGGGACAGACCTACGAGCAGTACTTC.

This chain connects TRBV7-8 to TRBJ1-5; D perhaps matches TRBD1 (5 bases). Trimming stripped 5 bases from V and 4 bases from J, with 21 bases between. Germline CDR1 reads SGHVS; CDR2 reads FQNEAQ. The CDR3 runs 17 residues. The CDR3 region is CASSGLGGTGPNQPQHF. CDR3 nucleotides: TGTGCCAGCAGCGGCCTCGGGGGGACGGGGCCTAATCAGCCCCAGCATTTT.

The chain recombines TRBV7-2 with TRBJ2-7; D remains unclear. Trimming stripped 0 bases from V and 2 bases from J, with 11 bases between. Germline CDR1 reads SGHTA; CDR2 reads FQGNSA. The CDR3 covers 15 residues. For the CDR3, the DNA is TGTGCCAGCAGCTTAGCCATCGACATTGCCTACGAGCAGTACTTC. This gives the protein CASSLAIDIAYEQYF.

The chain has TRBV4-1 and TRBJ1-3, with unresolved D. V dropped 1 base and J dropped 8 bases, with 15 bases sitting between them. This CDR3 is built from 15 residues. Germline CDR1 MGHRA, CDR2 YSYEKL. CDR3 sequence: CASSQVAGKADTIYF. The CDR3 nucleotides read TGCGCCAGCAGCCAAGTCGCGGGTAAGGCGGACACCATATATTTT.

This chain connects TRBV5-8 to TRBJ1-1; D is unclear. Germline loops: CDR1 SGHTS, CDR2 YDEGEE. With 4 bases removed from V and 4 bases from J, the gap between germline ends came to 14 bases. The CDR3 length is 14 residues. The CDR3 loop is CASSRITGSTEAFF. The CDR3 coding sequence is TGTGCCAGCAGCCGGATTACCGGGAGCACTGAAGCTTTCTTT.

V gene TRBV18 combines with J gene TRBJ1-1; D unclear. Trimming left V 2 bases short and J 2 bases short, with 6 bases between. The CDR3 has 13 residues. In germline, CDR1 is KGHSH, CDR2 LQKENI. This CDR3 reads CASSPAVNTEAFF. CDR3 in DNA: TGTGCCAGCTCACCAGCGGTAAACACTGAAGCTTTCTTT.

The V call is TRBV18, the J call TRBJ1-5, with 9 bases fitting TRBD1. The CDR3 spans 15 residues. After removal of 3 bases from V and 2 bases from J, the junction contained 2 bases not matched to a gene. Germline loops: CDR1 KGHSH, CDR2 LQKENI. The CDR3 sequence: CASSPRQGGNQPQHF. The CDR3 DNA sequence: TGTGCCAGCTCACCCCGACAGGGGGGCAATCAGCCCCAGCATTTT. The entire variable domain, with the rest obtained from reference TRBV18 and TRBJ1-5, is as follows: NAGVMQNPRHLVRRRGQEARLRCSPMKGHSHVYWYRQLPEEGLKFMVYLQKENIIDESGMPKERFSAEFPKEGPSILRIQQVVRGDSAAYFCASSPRQGGNQPQHFGDGTRLSIL.

The rearrangement links TRBV29-1 to TRBJ1-4; D remains unclear. This CDR3 has 10 residues. Trimming stripped 2 bases from V and 11 bases from J, with 6 bases between. Germline CDR1 and CDR2: SQVTM and ANQGSEA. CDR3 protein: CSVENGKLFF. The CDR3 DNA follows: TGCAGCGTTGAAAACGGGAAACTGTTTTTT.

This sequence joins TRBV7-9 and TRBJ1-1; no clear D gene. The CDR3 is 16 amino acids. CDR1 is SEHNR and CDR2 is FQNEAQ in the germline V gene (reference sequence). The ends were cut back, 5 bases at V and 2 bases at J, with 18 bases in the middle. The CDR3 nucleotides read TGTGCCAGCAGCCCCTGGGCCGGGAACCCCAACACTGAAGCTTTCTTT. Its protein is CASSPWAGNPNTEAFF.

The chain employs TRBV21-1 and TRBJ1-2; the DNA was not compared with TRBD1, the D call given in the table. TRBV21-1 constitutes a pseudogene. The CDR3 loop spans 15 amino acids. CDR3 DNA: TGTGCCAGCATACAAAGTCAGGGCGAGGACTATGGCTACACCTTC. It specifies CASIQSQGEDYGYTF.

The rearrangement links TRBV11-2 to TRBJ1-1; no clear D. CDR1 SGHAT and CDR2 FQNNGV come from the germline V gene. This CDR3 contains 12 residues. Trimming shortened V by 1 base and J by 9 bases, and 9 bases separated the two germline ends. The CDR3 sequence: CASSLGSGKAFF. The CDR3 nucleotides read TGTGCCAGCAGCTTAGGGTCGGGGAAAGCTTTCTTT.

The chain employs TRBV11-2 and TRBJ1-1; tentatively, D is TRBD1 (5 bases). Germline V lookup: CDR1 SGHAT, CDR2 FQNNGV. The CDR3 is 16 residues long. Trimming shortened V by 6 bases and J by 11 bases, and 28 bases separated the two germline ends. CDR3 protein: CASSSREGTTYSMAFF. As DNA, the CDR3 is TGTGCCAGCAGTTCAAGGGAGGGGACTACCTATTCAATGGCTTTCTTT. Using reference TRBV11-2 and TRBJ1-1 for the parts outside the CDR3, the full variable domain is EAGVAQSPRYKIIEKRQSVAFWCNPISGHATLYWYQQILGQGPKLLIQFQNNGVVDDSQLPKDRFSAERLKGVDSTLKIQPAKLEDSAVYLCASSSREGTTYSMAFFGQGTRLTVV.

The CDR3 DNA sequence: TGTGCCAGCAGCTCTCGACAGGGGGCTGAAGCTTTCTTT. Protein sequence: CASSSRQGAEAFF. The chain carries TRBV13 and TRBJ1-1; 9 nucleotides line up with TRBD1. From germline, CDR1 is PRHDT and CDR2 FYEKMQ (reference sequence). The CDR3 is made up of 13 amino acids. V was clipped by 4 bases and J by 6 bases; unmatched bases: 3.

The rearrangement joins TRBV30 to TRBJ1-5, with D unclear. This CDR3 comprises 15 residues. The germline CDR1 and CDR2 sequences are GTSNPN and SVGIG (reference sequence). V lost 1 base, J lost 3 bases, and 13 bases lay in between. The DNA for the CDR3 is TGTGCCTGGAGTGAAATGGGCCGCGTCAATCAGCCCCAGCATTTT. It specifies CAWSEMGRVNQPQHF.

Concerning this clone itself: Other nucleotide sequences in the sample specify the same CDR3. The chain combines TRBV5-4 with TRBJ1-2; the D is unclear. The germline CDR1 and CDR2 sequences are SGHNT and YYREEE (reference sequence). CDR3 length: 12 residues. V was shortened by 0 bases and J by 5 bases, with 5 bases between the two germline ends. The CDR3 reads CASSLDSYGYTF. CDR3 in DNA: TGTGCCAGCAGCTTGGACAGTTATGGCTACACCTTC.

The rearrangement links TRBV5-1 to TRBJ2-7; TRBD2 matches 9 bases. Germline CDR1 SGHRS, CDR2 YFSETQ. The CDR3 has 17 amino acids. V was clipped by 0 bases and J by 2 bases; unmatched bases: 9. The CDR3 nucleotides read TGCGCCAGCAGCTTGGGCGGCGGGGGGGATTGGACCTACGAGCAGTACTTC. This sequence encodes CASSLGGGGDWTYEQYF.

This rearrangement joins TRBV5-4 to TRBJ1-2, with 9 bases identical to TRBD1. The CDR3 loop spans 15 amino acids. Germline V CDR1 and CDR2: SGHNT, YYREEE (reference sequence). The V segment lost 3 bases and the J segment 3 bases; nucleotides outside the gene matches: 6. The CDR3 DNA follows: TGTGCCAGCAGCTCGAAGACAGGGGGGGACTATGGCTACACCTTC. Translated: CASSSKTGGDYGYTF.

CDR3 DNA: TGTGCCAGCAGCCCGGGACAGGGGGAAATAAAAACCTTC. This translates into CASSPGQGEIKTF. The chain combines TRBV7-7 with TRBJ1-2; TRBD1 matches at 11 bases. V gave up 5 bases and J gave up 14 bases; unmatched junction bases: 10. Germline V gene data show CDR1 as SSHAT and CDR2 as FNYEAQ (reference sequence). The CDR3 length is 13 residues. The full variable domain, rest sourced from reference TRBV7-7 and TRBJ1-2, is GAGVSQSPRYKVTKRGQDVTLRCDPISSHATLYWYQQALGQGPEFLTYFNYEAQPDKSGLPSDRFSAERPEGSISTLTIQRTEQRDSAMYRCASSPGQGEIKTFGSGTRLTVV.

This clone was found a few times. The chain joins TRBV29-1 to TRBJ2-1, with D tentatively TRBD2 (5 bases). The CDR3 contains 14 residues. V lost 7 bases and J lost 6, with 19 bases in between. The germline V gene encodes CDR1 SQVTM and CDR2 ANQGSEA. The CDR3 sequence: CSALRGVDLNEQFF. Written as DNA, the CDR3 is TGCAGCGCCTTACGGGGAGTTGACCTCAATGAGCAGTTCTTC.

The J gene is TRBJ2-7, the V gene TRBV5-4; the match to TRBD2 covers 7 bases. The CDR3 length is 16 residues. With 2 bases clipped from V and 2 bases from J, the junction kept 10 bases outside the gene matches. From germline, CDR1 is SGHNT and CDR2 YYREEE (reference sequence). The CDR3 nucleotides read TGTGCCAGCAGCTTCTCCGGGACTACCGCCGCCTACGAGCAGTACTTC. The encoded protein is CASSFSGTTAAYEQYF.

The V gene is TRBV4-1, the J gene TRBJ2-1; 11 bases line up with TRBD2. After removal of 1 base from V and 5 bases from J, the junction contained 10 bases not matched to a gene. The CDR3 is 18 amino acids. CDR1 and CDR2 from the germline V gene are MGHRA and YSYEKL. This CDR3 is CASSQVPPTSGGNNEQFF. The CDR3 DNA reads as TGCGCCAGCAGCCAAGTACCCCCAACTAGCGGGGGAAACAATGAGCAGTTCTTC.

V gene TRBV7-9 combines with J gene TRBJ2-7; 8 positions agree with TRBD1. CDR1 and CDR2 from the germline V gene are SEHNR and FQNEAQ (reference sequence). Trimming cost V 2 bases and J 1 base; bases outside gene matches: 7. This CDR3 spans 16 amino acids. CDR3 region: CASSLQGAPNSYEQYF. The CDR3 DNA is TGTGCCAGCAGCTTACAGGGGGCCCCTAATTCCTACGAGCAGTACTTC.

The chain uses TRBV2 and TRBJ2-7, with 15 bases identical to TRBD2. Unmatched junction bases numbered 3, after V lost 6 bases and J lost 3 bases. Germline CDR1 and CDR2: SNHLY and FYNNEI. The CDR3 loop spans 15 amino acids. The CDR3 coding sequence is TGTGCCAGCAGCCAGGGACTAGCGGGAGGCTACGAGCAGTACTTC. Translation gives CASSQGLAGGYEQYF.

This chain joins TRBV6-4 and TRBJ2-2; D is ambiguous. This CDR3 has 14 amino acids. Trimming removed 4 bases at V and 3 bases at J, with 9 bases between. CDR1 MRHNA and CDR2 SNTAGT come from the germline V gene. In DNA, the CDR3 is TGTGCCAGCAGTGCCTCCGGTGACACCGGGGAGCTGTTTTTT. Its translation is CASSASGDTGELFF.

The gene calls are TRBV25-1 and TRBJ2-3; maybe TRBD1 (5 bases). The CDR3 has 16 amino acids. The germline V gene encodes CDR1 MGHDK and CDR2 SYGVNS. Trimming pared 4 bases from V and 1 base from J, leaving 15 bases between. This CDR3 is CASSGAYARGTDTQYF. As DNA, the CDR3 is TGTGCCAGCAGTGGTGCGTACGCCAGGGGCACAGATACGCAGTATTTT. The full variable domain, completed using reference TRBV25-1 and TRBJ2-3, is EADIYQTPRYLVIGTGKKITLECSQTMGHDKMYWYQQDPGMELHLIHYSYGVNSTEKGDLSSESTVSRIRTEHFPLTLESARPSHTSQYLCASSGAYARGTDTQYFGPGTRLTVL.

This chain joins TRBV5-1 and TRBJ2-5; TRBD2 aligns across 9 bases. V lost 5 bases and J lost 2; bases outside the gene matches: 4. The germline V gene encodes CDR1 SGHRS and CDR2 YFSETQ. The CDR3 is 14 residues long. CDR3 sequence: CASRGLAGQETQYF. CDR3 bases: TGCGCCAGCAGAGGGCTAGCGGGGCAAGAGACCCAGTACTTC.

The chain couples TRBV6-1 to TRBJ1-2, with TRBD1 as a possible D gene (5 bases). With 3 bases removed from V and 6 bases from J, the gap between germline ends came to 5 bases. The CDR3 is 11 residues long. Germline CDR1 MNHNS, CDR2 SASEGT. The CDR3 spells CASSDRDGYTF. The CDR3 nucleotides are TGTGCCAGCAGTGACAGGGATGGCTACACCTTC.

This sequence joins TRBV29-1 and TRBJ2-7; 12 bases are shared with TRBD2. Trimming took 6 bases from V and 1 from J; bases not matched to a gene: 10. This CDR3 is 16 amino acids long. Per the germline V gene, CDR1 is SQVTM and CDR2 is ANQGSEA. CDR3 protein: CSVNRGLAGNSYEQYF. CDR3 sequence (DNA): TGCAGCGTAAACAGGGGACTAGCGGGCAATTCCTACGAGCAGTACTTC.

The V and J genes are TRBV12-5 and TRBJ1-2; D gene uncertain. Trimming removed 1 base from V and 4 bases from J, with 7 bases in between. The germline V gene encodes CDR1 LGHNT and CDR2 FRNRAP. This CDR3 has 13 amino acids. The CDR3 DNA sequence: TGTGCTAGTGGTTTGGGAGTTGGCTATGGCTACACCTTC. This gives the protein CASGLGVGYGYTF.

The chain couples TRBV28 to TRBJ2-7; 14 bases agree with TRBD2. The germline V gene encodes CDR1 MDHEN and CDR2 SYDVKM. CDR3 length: 15 residues. The V segment lost 8 bases and the J segment 3 bases; nucleotides outside the gene matches: 6. The CDR3 DNA reads TGTGCCAGCGCCGGGACTAGCGGGGGATTCTACGAGCAGTACTTC. Translated, it gives CASAGTSGGFYEQYF.

The J gene is TRBJ2-1, the V gene TRBV27, with 7 bases aligning to TRBD1. CDR1 and CDR2 from the germline V gene are MNHEY and SMNVEV (reference sequence). Trimming took 6 bases from V and 9 from J; bases not matched to a gene: 5. The CDR3 has 12 amino acids. The CDR3 is CASRSQGCEQFF. CDR3 nucleotide sequence: TGTGCCAGCAGATCACAGGGGTGTGAGCAGTTCTTC.

The chain's CDR3 is CASSITGTGYTF. DNA of the CDR3: TGTGCCAGTAGTATAACAGGTACTGGCTACACCTTC. This sequence joins TRBV19 and TRBJ1-2; perhaps TRBD1 as D (5 bases). Germline CDR1 LNHDA, CDR2 SQIVND (reference sequence). The V end lost 2 bases, the J end lost 7 bases, and 8 bases lay between the germline ends. This CDR3 contains 12 residues.